The clone carrying this T cell receptor (beta chain) came up a few times. Antigen: not known. The data are from a study of blood T cells in healthy people across ages. It was with a sample-barcoded 5' primer and a J-beta primer mix that a second PCR of about 6 to 11 cycles was run. Carrying 12 random nucleotides, a template-switch adaptor labeled each individual cDNA molecule. TCRdb passed the 5' RACE reads through MiXCR, listing each CDR3 protein once. The sample yields some 1.8 million distinct CDR3 sequences, about two fifths seen once. Study-level results: Naive T cell percentage showed a strong correlation with TCR beta diversity. The authors considered diversity estimates from one million T cells to be underestimates.

Trimming took 8 bases from V and 0 from J, leaving 10 bases between them. CDR3 length equals 13 residues. Germline CDR1 and CDR2: SGHTA and FQGNSA. This rearrangement joins TRBV7-2 to TRBJ1-2; D not certain. Sequences were obtained from blood. The TCR originated in a human donor in good health. CDR3 protein: CASLPDPNYGYTF. DNA of the CDR3: TGTGCCAGCCTCCCGGATCCTAACTATGGCTACACCTTC.